The T cell receptor (beta chain) under discussion was sequenced for a study of technical replicates of blood from a handful of donors. Generated by immunoSEQ multiplex PCR, the TCRdb table keeps only in-frame clones and is missing some. The table includes approximately 75,000 clones, approximately 96% detected once. The CDR3 runs to 14 residues. Trimming removed 2 bases from V and 2 bases from J; junction bases left unmatched: 0. The germline CDR1 and CDR2 sequences are SGHTA and FQGTGA. Specimen: T cells isolated from PBMCs. The TCR originated in a human donor in good health. This chain connects TRBV7-3 to TRBJ1-3, with 7 bases aligning to TRBD1. CDR3 sequence: CASSLQGAGNTIYF. The CDR3 DNA is TGTGCCAGCAGCTTACAGGGGGCTGGAAACACCATATATTTT.